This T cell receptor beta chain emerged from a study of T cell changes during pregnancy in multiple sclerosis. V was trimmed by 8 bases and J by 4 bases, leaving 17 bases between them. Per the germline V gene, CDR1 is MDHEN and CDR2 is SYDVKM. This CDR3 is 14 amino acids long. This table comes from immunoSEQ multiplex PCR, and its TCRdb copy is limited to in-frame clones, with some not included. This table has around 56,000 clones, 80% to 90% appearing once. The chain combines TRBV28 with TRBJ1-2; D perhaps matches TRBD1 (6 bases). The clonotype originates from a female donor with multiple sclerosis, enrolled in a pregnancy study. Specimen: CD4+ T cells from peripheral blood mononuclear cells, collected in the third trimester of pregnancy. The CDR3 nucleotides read TGTGCCAGCTCTGTAGGGGGAGGGGCCTATGGCTACACCTTC. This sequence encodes CASSVGGGAYGYTF.